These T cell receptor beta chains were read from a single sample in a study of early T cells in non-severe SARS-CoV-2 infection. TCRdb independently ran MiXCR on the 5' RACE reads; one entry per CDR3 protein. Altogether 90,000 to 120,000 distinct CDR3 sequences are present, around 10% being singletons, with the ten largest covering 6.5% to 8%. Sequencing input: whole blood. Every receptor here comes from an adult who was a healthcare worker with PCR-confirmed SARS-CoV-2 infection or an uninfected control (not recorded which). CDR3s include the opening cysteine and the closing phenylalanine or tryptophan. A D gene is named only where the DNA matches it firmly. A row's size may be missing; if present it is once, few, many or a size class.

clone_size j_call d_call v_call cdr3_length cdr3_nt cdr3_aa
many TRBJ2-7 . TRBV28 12 TGTGCCAGCATGAGGAGCGGATACGAGCAGTACTTC CASMRSGYEQYF
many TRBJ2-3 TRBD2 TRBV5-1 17 TGCGCCAGCAGCTTTAGGGATGTACTAGCGGCCAGGGATACGCAGTATTTT CASSFRDVLAARDTQYF
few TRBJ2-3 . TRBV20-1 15 TGCAGTGCTAGTTTGGCAGGGGCGGTCACAGATACGCAGTATTTT CSASLAGAVTDTQYF
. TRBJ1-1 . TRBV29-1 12 TGCAGCGTTGGGGGCTTTGACACTGAAGCTTTCTTT CSVGGFDTEAFF
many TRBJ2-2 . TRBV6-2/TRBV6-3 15 TGTGCCAGCAGTTACGAGTTTTCCAGGGTCGGGGAGCTGTTTTTT CASSYEFSRVGELFF
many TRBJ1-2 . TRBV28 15 TGTGCCAGCACGACTTCGGACAGACCGGGCTATGGCTACACCTTC CASTTSDRPGYGYTF
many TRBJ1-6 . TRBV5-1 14 TGCGCCAGCAGCTTGGGCCGTGGGGACGGGCCCCTCCACTTT CASSLGRGDGPLHF
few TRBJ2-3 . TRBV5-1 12 TGCGCCAGCAGCGGTGGACGAGATACGCAGTATTTT CASSGGRDTQYF
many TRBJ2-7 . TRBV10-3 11 TGTGCCATCAGCGACAGTTTCGAGCAGTACTTC CAISDSFEQYF
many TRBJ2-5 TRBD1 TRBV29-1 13 TGCAGCGCCCTGGGACAGGACCAAGAGACCCAGTACTTC CSALGQDQETQYF
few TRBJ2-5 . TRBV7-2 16 TGTGCCAGCAGCCCAATTTGGGGTAGGGACCAAGAGACCCAGTACTTC CASSPIWGRDQETQYF
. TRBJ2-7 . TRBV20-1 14 TGCAGTGCGCGTGGGGACTTCCACCTCTACGAGCAGTACTTC CSARGDFHLYEQYF
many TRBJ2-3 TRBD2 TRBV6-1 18 TGTGCCAGCACTCCCGGGACTAGCGGGAGACGAGGCACAGATACGCAGTATTTT CASTPGTSGRRGTDTQYF
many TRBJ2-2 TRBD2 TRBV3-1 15 TGTGCCAGCAGCCAGGCGGGAGCGAACACCGGGGAGCTGTTTTTT CASSQAGANTGELFF
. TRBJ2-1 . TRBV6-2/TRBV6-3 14 TGTGCCAGCACCCCCGGGGCTACCTACAATGAGCAGTTCTTC CASTPGATYNEQFF
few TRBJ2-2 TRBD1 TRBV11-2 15 TGTGCCAGCAGCTTGACAGGGCCGAACACCGGGGAGCTGTTTTTT CASSLTGPNTGELFF
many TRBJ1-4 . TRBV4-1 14 TGCGCCAGCAGCCAAGCCATTCAAGACGAAAAACTGTTTTTT CASSQAIQDEKLFF
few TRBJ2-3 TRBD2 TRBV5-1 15 TGCGCCAGCAACTCTGGGGGGGATTCCACAGATACGCAGTATTTT CASNSGGDSTDTQYF
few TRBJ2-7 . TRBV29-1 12 TGCAGCGTTGTGGGCTACTCCTACGAGCAGTACTTC CSVVGYSYEQYF
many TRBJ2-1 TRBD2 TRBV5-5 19 TGTGCCAGCAGCTGGGGACTAGCGGGAGGGAGCCGCTCCTACAATGAGCAGTTCTTC CASSWGLAGGSRSYNEQFF
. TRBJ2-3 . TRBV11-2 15 TGTGCCAGCAGCGTAGGGGGCGGAGGGTCCGATACGCAGTATTTT CASSVGGGGSDTQYF
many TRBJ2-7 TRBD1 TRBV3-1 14 TGTGCCAGCAAGGGGGCGGGCCTATCCTACGAGCAGTACTTC CASKGAGLSYEQYF
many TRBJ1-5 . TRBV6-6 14 TGTGCCAGCAGTTTTGGGGGGGCGGAGCAGCCCCAGCATTTT CASSFGGAEQPQHF
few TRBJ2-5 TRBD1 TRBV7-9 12 TGTGCCAGCAGCACAGGGGCAGAGACCCAGTACTTC CASSTGAETQYF
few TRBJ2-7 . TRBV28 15 TGTGCCAGCAGTCTCGGGGTGCGGAGCTCCTACGAGCAGTACTTC CASSLGVRSSYEQYF
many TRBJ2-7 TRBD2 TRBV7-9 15 TGTGCCAGCAGCTTTTCGGGTAGCGGGTACTACGAGCAGTACTTC CASSFSGSGYYEQYF
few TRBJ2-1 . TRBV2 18 TGTGCCAGCAGCGATTCCGCTACGACAGGAAGGATCTACAATGAGCAGTTCTTC CASSDSATTGRIYNEQFF
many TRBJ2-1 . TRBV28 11 TGTGCCAGCAGTTTCGTGGATGAGCAGTTCTTC CASSFVDEQFF
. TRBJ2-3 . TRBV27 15 TGTGCCAGCAGACAAACAGGGAGAGGCACAGATACGCAGTATTTT CASRQTGRGTDTQYF
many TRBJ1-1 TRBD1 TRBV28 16 TGTGCCAGCAGTTCACGCAGGGGGCCTATGAACACTGAAGCTTTCTTT CASSSRRGPMNTEAFF
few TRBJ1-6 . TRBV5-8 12 TGTGCCAGCAGCCCACGTAATTCACCCCTCCACTTT CASSPRNSPLHF
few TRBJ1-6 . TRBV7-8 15 TGTGCCAGCAGCTTGGGGACGGCGAATAGTTCACCCCTCCACTTT CASSLGTANSSPLHF
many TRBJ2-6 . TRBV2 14 TGTGCCAGCAGGGTGGAGGCTGGGGCCAACGTCCTGACTTTC CASRVEAGANVLTF
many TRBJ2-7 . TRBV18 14 TGTGCCAGCTCACCTTCGACAGCCTCCTACGAGCAGTACTTC CASSPSTASYEQYF
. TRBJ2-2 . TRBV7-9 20 TGTGCCAGCAGATTCCGTTTTCCTAGTGACAGAACCTCGAACACCGGGGAGCTGTTTTTT CASRFRFPSDRTSNTGELFF
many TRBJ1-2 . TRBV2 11 TGTGCCAGCAGTGAAGGCTATGGCTACACCTTC CASSEGYGYTF
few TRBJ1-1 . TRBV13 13 TGTGCCAGCAGCTACGGAAGGGGCACTGAAGCTTTCTTT CASSYGRGTEAFF
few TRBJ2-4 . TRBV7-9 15 TGTGCCAGCAGCTTATCGATCGATCTAGGGAACATTCAGTACTTC CASSLSIDLGNIQYF
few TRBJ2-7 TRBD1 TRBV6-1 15 TGTGCCAGCAGTGAATGGACAGGGAACACCTACGAGCAGTACTTC CASSEWTGNTYEQYF
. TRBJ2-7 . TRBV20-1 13 TGCAGTGCGGGGCTGAGGAACCATCCCGAGCAGTACTTC CSAGLRNHPEQYF
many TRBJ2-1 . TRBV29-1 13 TGCAGCGTTGGAGACCGACGGAAGAATGAGCAGTTCTTC CSVGDRRKNEQFF
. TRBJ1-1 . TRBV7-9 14 TGTGCCAGCAGCTATGGGGCAGTGAACACTGAAGCTTTCTTT CASSYGAVNTEAFF
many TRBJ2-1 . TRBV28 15 TGTGCCAGCAGTTCGCCGGTGGCGGTGTACAATGAGCAGTTCTTC CASSSPVAVYNEQFF
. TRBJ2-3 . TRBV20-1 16 TGCAGTGCTAGCGAGGCCGGTCGACAGATTGTAGATACGCAGTATTTT CSASEAGRQIVDTQYF
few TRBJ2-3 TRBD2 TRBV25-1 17 TGTGCCAGCAGTGAATTCGCTAGCGGGACCTTCCCAGATACGCAGTATTTT CASSEFASGTFPDTQYF